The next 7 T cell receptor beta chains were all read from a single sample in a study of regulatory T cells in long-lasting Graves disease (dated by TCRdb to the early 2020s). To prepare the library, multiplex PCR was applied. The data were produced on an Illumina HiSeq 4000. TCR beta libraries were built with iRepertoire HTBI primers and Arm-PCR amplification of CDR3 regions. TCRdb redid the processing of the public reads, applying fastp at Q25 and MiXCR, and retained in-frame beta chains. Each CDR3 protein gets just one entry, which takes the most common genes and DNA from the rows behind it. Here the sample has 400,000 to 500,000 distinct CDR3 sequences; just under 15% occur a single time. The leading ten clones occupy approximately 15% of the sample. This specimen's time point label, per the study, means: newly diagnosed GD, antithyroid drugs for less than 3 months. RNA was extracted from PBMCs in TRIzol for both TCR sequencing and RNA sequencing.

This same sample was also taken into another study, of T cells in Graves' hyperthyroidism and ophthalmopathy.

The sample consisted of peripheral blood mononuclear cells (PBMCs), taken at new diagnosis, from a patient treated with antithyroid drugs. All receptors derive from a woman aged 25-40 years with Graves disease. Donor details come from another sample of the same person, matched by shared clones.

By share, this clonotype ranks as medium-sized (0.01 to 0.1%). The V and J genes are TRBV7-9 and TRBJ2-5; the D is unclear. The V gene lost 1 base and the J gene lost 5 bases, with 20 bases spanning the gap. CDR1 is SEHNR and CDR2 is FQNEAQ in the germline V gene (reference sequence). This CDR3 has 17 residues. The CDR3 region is CASSLEIAWYGWETQYF. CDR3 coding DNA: TGTGCCAGCAGCTTAGAAATCGCTTGGTATGGATGGGAGACCCAGTACTTC.

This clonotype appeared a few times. CDR3 residues: CSARSPGQGAYEQYF. CDR3 DNA sequence: TGCAGTGCTAGAAGTCCGGGACAGGGGGCCTACGAGCAGTACTTC. The rearrangement uses TRBV20-1 and TRBJ2-7; 11 nucleotides agree with TRBD1. From germline, CDR1 is DFQATT and CDR2 SNEGSKA (reference sequence). This CDR3 has 15 amino acids. The J segment lost 2 bases and the V segment lost 2 bases, leaving 5 bases of the junction unmatched.

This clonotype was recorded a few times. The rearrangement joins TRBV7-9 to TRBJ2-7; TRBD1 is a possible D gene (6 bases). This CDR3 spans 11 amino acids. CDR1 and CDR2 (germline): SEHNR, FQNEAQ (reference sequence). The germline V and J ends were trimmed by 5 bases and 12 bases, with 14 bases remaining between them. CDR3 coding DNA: TGTGCCAGCAGCCAGGGACATTTCTCGTACTTC. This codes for CASSQGHFSYF. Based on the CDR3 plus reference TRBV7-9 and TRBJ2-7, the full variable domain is DTGVSQNPRHKITKRGQNVTFRCDPISEHNRLYWYRQTLGQGPEFLTYFQNEAQLEKSRLLSDRFSAERPKGSFSTLEIQRTEQGDSAMYLCASSQGHFSYFGPGTRLTVT.

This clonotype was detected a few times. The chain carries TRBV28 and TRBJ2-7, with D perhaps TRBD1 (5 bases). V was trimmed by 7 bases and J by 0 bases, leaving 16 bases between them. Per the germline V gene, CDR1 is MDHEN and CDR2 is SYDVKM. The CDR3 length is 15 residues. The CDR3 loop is CASKWARESSYEQYF. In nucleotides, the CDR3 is TGTGCCAGCAAATGGGCCAGGGAAAGCTCCTACGAGCAGTACTTC.

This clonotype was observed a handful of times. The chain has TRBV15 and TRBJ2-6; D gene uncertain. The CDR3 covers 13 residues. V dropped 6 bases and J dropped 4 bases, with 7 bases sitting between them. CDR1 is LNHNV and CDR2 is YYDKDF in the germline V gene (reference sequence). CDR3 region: CATSVAGANVLTF. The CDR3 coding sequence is TGTGCCACCAGTGTGGCCGGGGCCAACGTCCTGACTTTC.

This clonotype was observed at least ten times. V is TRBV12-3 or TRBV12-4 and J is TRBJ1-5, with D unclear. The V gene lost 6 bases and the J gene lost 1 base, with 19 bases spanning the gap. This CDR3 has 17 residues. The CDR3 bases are TGTGCCAGCAGCCCTGGGGTGGGGAGGGCGAGCAATCAGCCCCAGCATTTT. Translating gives CASSPGVGRASNQPQHF.

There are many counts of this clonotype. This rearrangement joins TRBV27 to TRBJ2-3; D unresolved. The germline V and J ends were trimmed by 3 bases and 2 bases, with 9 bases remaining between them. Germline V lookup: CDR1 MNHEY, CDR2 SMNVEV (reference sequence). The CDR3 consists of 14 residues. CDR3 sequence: CASSLGNPTDTQYF. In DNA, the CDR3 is TGTGCCAGCAGTTTGGGGAACCCCACAGATACGCAGTATTTT.